This section outlines one TCR beta chain sequence together with its context. This sample was included in a study of blood T cell repertoires in COVID-19. At the level of the study: The United States, Italy and Spain provided the acute and convalescent COVID-19 samples. Sample material is recorded as cDNA or gDNA derived from T cells, B-cell-depleted T cells, or PBMCs.

Original processing methods: Reference gene primer amplification gave nucleated cell count estimates. TCRdb keeps only in-frame clones here, not all; method: immunoSEQ multiplex PCR. V and J calls and clone size come straight from that table; D and trimming were deduced from the DNA. The table lists around 400,000 clones, about 90% of them singletons, with about 2.1% in the top ten. Seattle patient enrollment occurred during active infection, with longitudinal follow-up thereafter. The length of the CDR3 is 16 residues. The ends lost 3 bases at V and 0 bases at J; junction bases unmatched: 9. Germline V CDR1 and CDR2: DFQATT, SNEGSKA (reference sequence).

The source material was peripheral blood. The TCR comes from a woman between 55 and 75 years old with COVID-19, enrolled during active disease. The genes are TRBV20-1 and TRBJ2-3, with 7 bases that match TRBD2. CDR3 sequence reads: CSASALAEGSTDTQYF. As DNA, the CDR3 is TGCAGTGCTAGTGCTCTAGCGGAAGGGAGCACAGATACGCAGTATTTT.